Below, 3 T cell receptor beta chains from the same sample are listed, as sequenced in a study of CD8 T cells in ankylosing spondylitis. TCRdb redid the calling of the 5' RACE reads with MiXCR, one entry per CDR3 protein. The repertoire holds 35,000 to 40,000 distinct CDR3 sequences, with approximately 15% as singletons. Sequencing was performed on blood. All receptors derive from a male donor with ankylosing spondylitis or in good health (not recorded which).

J is TRBJ2-1 and V is TRBV3-1, with TRBD2 identical over 9 bases. Germline V CDR1 and CDR2: LGHDT, YNNKEL (reference sequence). The CDR3 sequence is 16 residues long. With V trimmed by 0 bases and J by 4 bases, 4 bases remained unmatched. CDR3 sequence reads: CASSQDGAGGYNEQFF. CDR3 in DNA: TGTGCCAGCAGCCAAGACGGCGCGGGGGGGTACAATGAGCAGTTCTTC.

This chain joins TRBV7-6 and TRBJ1-4; 10 nucleotides agree with TRBD1. The junction had 6 bases not matched to a gene; V was cut back by 7 bases and J by 7 bases. The germline V gene has CDR1 SGHVS and CDR2 FNYEAQ. This CDR3 has 14 residues. CDR3 DNA: TGTGCCAGCACCTTGACAGGGGGCAGTGAAAAACTGTTTTTT. As protein: CASTLTGGSEKLFF.

The chain couples TRBV6-2 or TRBV6-3 to TRBJ2-7; 11 nucleotides agree with TRBD2. J lost 0 bases, V lost 6 bases, and 4 bases had no gene match. Looked up from germline, CDR1 is MNHEY and CDR2 is SVGEGT. The length of the CDR3 is 15 residues. CDR3 in amino acids: CASRRGTSGSYEQYF. The CDR3 DNA reads TGTGCCAGCAGGAGGGGGACTAGCGGCTCCTACGAGCAGTACTTC.